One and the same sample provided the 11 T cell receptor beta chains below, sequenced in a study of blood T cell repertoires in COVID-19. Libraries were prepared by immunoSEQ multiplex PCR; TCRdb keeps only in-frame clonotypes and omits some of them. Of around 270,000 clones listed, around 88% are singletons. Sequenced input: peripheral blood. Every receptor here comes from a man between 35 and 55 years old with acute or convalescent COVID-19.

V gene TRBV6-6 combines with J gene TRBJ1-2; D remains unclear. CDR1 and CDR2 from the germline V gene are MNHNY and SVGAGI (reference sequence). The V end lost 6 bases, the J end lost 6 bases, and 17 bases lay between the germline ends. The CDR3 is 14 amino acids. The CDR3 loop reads CASSPKRVSDGYTF. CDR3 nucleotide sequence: TGTGCCAGCAGCCCCAAGAGGGTTTCGGATGGCTACACCTTC.

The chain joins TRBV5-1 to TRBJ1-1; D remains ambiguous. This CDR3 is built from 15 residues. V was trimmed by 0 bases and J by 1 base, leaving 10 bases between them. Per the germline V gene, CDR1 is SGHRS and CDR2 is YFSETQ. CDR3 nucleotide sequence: TGCGCCAGCAGCTTGGCCGGGATGAAGAACACTGAAGCTTTCTTT. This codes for CASSLAGMKNTEAFF. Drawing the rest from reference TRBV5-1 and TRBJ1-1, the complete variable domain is KAGVTQTPRYLIKTRGQQVTLSCSPISGHRSVSWYQQTPGQGLQFLFEYFSETQRNKGNFPGRFSGRQFSNSRSEMNVSTLELGDSALYLCASSLAGMKNTEAFFGQGTRLTVV.

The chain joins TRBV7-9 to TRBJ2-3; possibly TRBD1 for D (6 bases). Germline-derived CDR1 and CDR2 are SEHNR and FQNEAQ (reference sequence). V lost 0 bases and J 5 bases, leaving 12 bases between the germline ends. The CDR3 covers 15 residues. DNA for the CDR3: TGTGCCAGCAGCTTAGCGCAGGGGATCGGAGATACGCAGTATTTT. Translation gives CASSLAQGIGDTQYF.

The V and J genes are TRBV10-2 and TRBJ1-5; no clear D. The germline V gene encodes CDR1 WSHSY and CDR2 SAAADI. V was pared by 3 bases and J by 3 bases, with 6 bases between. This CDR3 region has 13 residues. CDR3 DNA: TGCGCCAGCAGTGACAGTTTCAATCAGCCCCAGCATTTT. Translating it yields CASSDSFNQPQHF.

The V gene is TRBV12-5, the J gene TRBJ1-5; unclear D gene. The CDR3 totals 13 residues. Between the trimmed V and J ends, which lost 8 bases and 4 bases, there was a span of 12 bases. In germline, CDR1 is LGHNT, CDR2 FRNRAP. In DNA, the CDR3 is TGTGCTAGTCGATCAAGCGGGAATCAGCCCCAGCATTTT. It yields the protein CASRSSGNQPQHF.

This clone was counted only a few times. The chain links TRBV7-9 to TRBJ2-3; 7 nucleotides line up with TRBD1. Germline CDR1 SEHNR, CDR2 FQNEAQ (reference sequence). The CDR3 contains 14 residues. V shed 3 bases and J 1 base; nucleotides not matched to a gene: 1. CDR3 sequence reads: CASSFDRGTDTQYF. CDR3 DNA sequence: TGTGCCAGCAGCTTCGACAGGGGCACAGATACGCAGTATTTT.

In DNA, the CDR3 is TGTGCCTGGAGCGCAGGGTCAACTGAAGCTTTCTTT. Amino acids: CAWSAGSTEAFF. The chain carries TRBV30 and TRBJ1-1; maybe TRBD1 (5 bases). V gave up 3 bases and J gave up 5 bases, with 10 bases separating them. Germline CDR1 and CDR2: GTSNPN and SVGIG (reference sequence). CDR3 size: 12 residues.

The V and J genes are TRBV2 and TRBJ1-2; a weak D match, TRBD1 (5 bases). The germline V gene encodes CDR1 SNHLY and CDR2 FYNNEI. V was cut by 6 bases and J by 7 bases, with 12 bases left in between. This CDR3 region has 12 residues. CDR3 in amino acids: CASSLREGGYTF. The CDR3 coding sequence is TGTGCCAGCAGCCTCAGGGAGGGTGGCTACACCTTC.

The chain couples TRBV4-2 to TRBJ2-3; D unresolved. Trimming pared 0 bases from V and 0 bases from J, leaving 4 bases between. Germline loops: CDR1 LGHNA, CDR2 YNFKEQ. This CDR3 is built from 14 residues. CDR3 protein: CASSQDSSTDTQYF. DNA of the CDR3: TGTGCCAGCAGCCAAGATTCTAGCACAGATACGCAGTATTTT.

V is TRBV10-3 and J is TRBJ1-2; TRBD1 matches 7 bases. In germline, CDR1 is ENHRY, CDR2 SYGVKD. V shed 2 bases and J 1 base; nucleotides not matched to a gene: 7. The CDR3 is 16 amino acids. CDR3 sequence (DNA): TGTGCCATCAGTGAGGAGACAGGGCATTATAACTATGGCTACACCTTC. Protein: CAISEETGHYNYGYTF.

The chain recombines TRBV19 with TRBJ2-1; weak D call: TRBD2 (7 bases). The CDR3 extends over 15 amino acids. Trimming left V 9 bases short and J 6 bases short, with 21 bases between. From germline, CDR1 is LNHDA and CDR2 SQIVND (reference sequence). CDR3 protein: CASRGGGYSSNEQFF. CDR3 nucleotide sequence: TGTGCCAGCCGAGGGGGGGGCTACTCATCCAATGAGCAGTTCTTC.